This T cell receptor beta chain was documented in a study of blood T cell repertoires in COVID-19. Study-wide context: Whether acute or convalescent, the COVID-19 samples came from the United States, Italy and Spain. The analysed material was cDNA or gDNA that came from T cells, B-cell-depleted T cells, or PBMCs.

CDR3 length: 16 amino acids. The ends were cut back, 6 bases at V and 9 bases at J, with 22 bases in the middle. Per germline, CDR1 SGHTS and CDR2 YDEGEE. Authors' data handling: Reference gene primer amplification in the assay estimated nucleated cell counts. Sequencing was performed with immunoSEQ multiplex PCR; in TCRdb, only in-frame clones are kept and a portion is missing. The D gene and trimming were derived from the DNA, and the V and J assignments and clone size from that table. The data contain 130,000 or so clones, about 80% of them singletons. The genes are TRBV5-8 and TRBJ1-6, with D tentatively TRBD1 (5 bases). The source of this sequence is a man aged 50-59 years with acute or convalescent COVID-19. The sequenced sample consisted of peripheral blood. CDR3 in DNA: TGTGCCAGCAACACGGGAGGGAGAATCGGGGGTTCACCCCTCCACTTT. Its translation: CASNTGGRIGGSPLHF.